A single sample gave rise to the 12 T cell receptor beta chains below, sequenced in a study of Tregs in tolerant kidney transplant recipients. The protocol was immunoSEQ multiplex PCR, while the TCRdb copy is restricted to in-frame clones and leaves out a portion. Seen here are about 110,000 clones, around 90% observed once, and the top ten hold more than 0.3%. The sample was CD4+ T cells from blood, taken before the transplant. The receptor source for this set is a human donor who received a combined kidney and bone marrow transplant.

V gene TRBV5-1 combines with J gene TRBJ1-2; D is possibly TRBD1 (6 bases). The CDR3 has 13 residues. Germline assignment: CDR1 SGHRS and CDR2 YFSETQ. Deletions cut 2 bases from V and 2 bases from J, with 7 bases between. The CDR3, as DNA: TGCGCCAGCAGCTTTGACAGGAACTATGGCTACACCTTC. Translation: CASSFDRNYGYTF.

The chain couples TRBV6-1 to TRBJ1-2, with 8 bases lining up with TRBD1. This CDR3 region has 14 residues. V was pared by 5 bases and J by 1 base, with 3 bases of the junction left unmatched. Germline values: CDR1 MNHNS, CDR2 SASEGT. The DNA of the CDR3 is TGTGCCAGCAGTCGGGACAGGCTTAACTATGGCTACACCTTC. Translation gives CASSRDRLNYGYTF.

The chain combines TRBV5-4 with TRBJ2-7; 10 bases map to TRBD2. Germline V gene data show CDR1 as SGHNT and CDR2 as YYREEE (reference sequence). The CDR3 is made up of 14 amino acids. Trimming took 3 bases from V and 6 from J; bases not matched to a gene: 6. The CDR3 protein is CASSSGLASGEQYF. Here the CDR3 DNA reads TGTGCCAGCAGCTCGGGACTAGCGTCGGGCGAGCAGTACTTC.

J is TRBJ1-3 and V is TRBV23-1, with 7 bases identical to TRBD1. TRBV23-1 is labeled an ORF, and its function is uncertain. With 0 bases clipped from V and 1 base from J, the junction kept 0 bases outside the gene matches. This CDR3 region has 15 residues. The CDR3 coding sequence is TGCGCCAGCAGTCAATCACAGGGGTCTGGAAACACCATATATTTT. This sequence encodes CASSQSQGSGNTIYF.

J is TRBJ2-7 and V is TRBV7-2; 11 bases are shared with TRBD2. CDR1 and CDR2 from the germline V gene are SGHTA and FQGNSA. The CDR3 is 18 residues long. V trimming: 2 bases; J trimming: 1 base; junction bases outside the gene matches: 10. Written as DNA, the CDR3 is TGTGCCAGCAGCTTATCGTGGGCTAGCGGGAGGAATTCCTACGAGCAGTACTTC. Translated: CASSLSWASGRNSYEQYF. Filled out from reference TRBV7-2 and TRBJ2-7, the complete variable domain reads GAGVSQSPSNKVTEKGKDVELRCDPISGHTALYWYRQSLGQGLEFLIYFQGNSAPDKSGLPSDRFSAERTGGSVSTLTIQRTQQEDSAVYLCASSLSWASGRNSYEQYFGPGTRLTVT.

The chain is built from TRBV11-2 and TRBJ2-3; a weak D match, TRBD2 (5 bases). Germline V gives CDR1 SGHAT, CDR2 FQNNGV. The V end lost 7 bases, the J end lost 1 base, and 12 bases lay between the germline ends. CDR3 length equals 14 residues. The CDR3 nucleotides read TGTGCCAGCACCCCCCCCGGGGGCACAGATACGCAGTATTTT. The encoded protein is CASTPPGGTDTQYF.

This chain links TRBV11-2 with TRBJ2-7; D might be TRBD1 (6 bases). Trimming took 5 bases from V and 6 from J, leaving 11 bases between them. Germline assignment: CDR1 SGHAT and CDR2 FQNNGV. The CDR3 consists of 12 residues. The DNA for the CDR3 is TGTGCCAGCAGCCCACAGGGTACCGAGCAGTACTTC. Translated, it gives CASSPQGTEQYF.

This chain connects TRBV5-4 to TRBJ2-1; D is unresolved. CDR3 length: 16 amino acids. V lost 4 bases to trimming and J lost 0 bases, with 14 bases between them. Per germline, CDR1 SGHNT and CDR2 YYREEE (reference sequence). The CDR3: CASSDPLSGSYNEQFF. The CDR3 DNA is TGTGCCAGCAGCGACCCTCTGTCGGGCTCCTACAATGAGCAGTTCTTC.

This chain connects TRBV29-1 to TRBJ1-1, with D perhaps matching TRBD1 (5 bases). The CDR3 extends over 13 amino acids. In germline, CDR1 is SQVTM, CDR2 ANQGSEA. V was trimmed by 7 bases and J by 0 bases, leaving 12 bases between them. CDR3 in amino acids: CSARQQMNTEAFF. The DNA for the CDR3 is TGCAGCGCAAGACAGCAAATGAACACTGAAGCTTTCTTT.

CDR3 DNA sequence: TGTGCCAGCAGCTCAATCCGAGGCACCTACAATGAGCAGTTCTTC. Translation gives CASSSIRGTYNEQFF. V and J are TRBV7-9 and TRBJ2-1; D unclear. The CDR3 runs to 15 residues. The V end was cut by 4 bases, the J end by 2 bases, with 12 bases between. The germline gives CDR1 SEHNR, CDR2 FQNEAQ (reference sequence).

V is TRBV19 and J is TRBJ2-7; 8 positions match TRBD1. Looked up from germline, CDR1 is LNHDA and CDR2 is SQIVND (reference sequence). The CDR3 covers 14 residues. V shed 6 bases, J shed 0 bases, and the junction held 4 bases outside the gene matches. This CDR3 is CASSTGGISYEQYF. The DNA for the CDR3 is TGTGCCAGTAGCACAGGGGGAATCTCCTACGAGCAGTACTTC. The variable domain in full, completed from reference TRBV19 and TRBJ2-7, reads DGGITQSPKYLFRKEGQNVTLSCEQNLNHDAMYWYRQDPGQGLRLIYYSQIVNDFQKGDIAEGYSVSREKKESFPLTVTSAQKNPTAFYLCASSTGGISYEQYFGPGTRLTVT.

The rearrangement joins TRBV5-1 to TRBJ2-1; TRBD2 aligns across 14 bases. The CDR3 sequence is 15 residues long. The V and J ends lost 5 bases and 9 bases, in that order; junction bases with no gene match: 7. Germline values: CDR1 SGHRS, CDR2 YFSETQ. Written as DNA, the CDR3 is TGCGCCAGCAGAGAAGGGACTAGCGGGGGAAGTGAGCAGTTCTTC. The encoded protein is CASREGTSGGSEQFF.